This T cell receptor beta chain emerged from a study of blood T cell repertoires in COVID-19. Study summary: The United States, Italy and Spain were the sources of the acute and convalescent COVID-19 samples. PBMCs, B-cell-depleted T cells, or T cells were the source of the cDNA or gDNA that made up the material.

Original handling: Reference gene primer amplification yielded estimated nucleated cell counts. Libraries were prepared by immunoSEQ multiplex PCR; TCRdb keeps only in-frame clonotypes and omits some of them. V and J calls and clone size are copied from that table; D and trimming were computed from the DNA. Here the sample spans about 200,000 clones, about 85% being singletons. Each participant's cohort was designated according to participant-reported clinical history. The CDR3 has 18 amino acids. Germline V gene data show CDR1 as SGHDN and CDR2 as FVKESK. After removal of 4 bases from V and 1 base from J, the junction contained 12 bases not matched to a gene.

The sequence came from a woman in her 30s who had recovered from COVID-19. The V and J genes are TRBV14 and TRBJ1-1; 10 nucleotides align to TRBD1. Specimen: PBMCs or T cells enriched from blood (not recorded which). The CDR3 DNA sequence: TGTGCCAGCAGCCCACCATTCCGGGACAGGGGTTGGAACACTGAAGCTTTCTTT. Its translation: CASSPPFRDRGWNTEAFF.